A selection of T cell receptor delta chains follows, all from one sample in a study of γδ T cells in repeated Plasmodium falciparum infection. TCRdb made new clone calls on the multiplex PCR reads using CATT. The sample lists around 57,000 delta-chain clones, approximately 1.5% occurring once. Sequenced sample: gamma-delta T cells from blood. The origin of the receptors is a pool of human donors (malaria-infected and uninfected, not separated). CDR3s include the opening cysteine and the closing phenylalanine or tryptophan. Rows may omit the clone size; those that give it use once, few, many or a size class.

J gene	clone size	V gene	CDR3 protein
TRDJ4	medium-sized	TRDV1	CALGEPLLGPWNPPSGPLIF
TRDJ1	many	TRDV1	CALGESLPYWGMSDKLIF
TRDJ1	medium-sized	TRDV1	CALDAQGYTDKLIF
TRDJ1	medium-sized	TRDV1	CALGDGSFQAYWLYTDKLIF
TRDJ1	.	TRDV1	CALGELPTLWGTDTDKLIF
TRDJ1	many	TRDV2	CACDLIPTSVGDGIFDKLIF
TRDJ1	many	TRDV1	CAIGRRVVTRKLGDTPSTDKLIF
TRDJ1	many	TRDV1	CALGEPSYTLLGTNTDKLIF
TRDJ1	many	TRDV1	CALGEFLWGQDKLIF
TRDJ1	many	TRDV1	CALGGRSLYWGREDKLIF
TRDJ1	many	TRDV1	CALGEKPGGLESTDKLIF
TRDJ1	many	TRDV1	CALGILSRTGGCDTDKLIF
TRDJ1	medium-sized	TRDV1	CALGEPFPTTGLWGWGHTDKLIF
TRDJ1	many	TRDV1	CALGERGFRGTGGAYTDKLIF
TRDJ1	many	TRDV1	CALGERLLLRNGGYRTDKLIF
TRDJ1	many	TRDV1	CALGELVPGFTGGKLIF
TRDJ1	many	TRDV1	CALGERITTSGGYVTDKLIF
TRDJ1	many	TRDV1	CALGEVPPEMILGDNIDKLIF
TRDJ1	many	TRDV1	CALGIQPSYWGIRWITDKLIF